This TCR beta chain is from a study of stem cell transplantation in POMP-related autoinflammatory disease. Study-level background: CD8+ T cells were low and CD4+ cells naive-skewed before transplant.

V was clipped by 0 bases and J by 6 bases, with 11 bases between them. This CDR3 is 14 amino acids long. Germline-derived CDR1 and CDR2 are PRHDT and FYEKMQ (reference sequence). The table came from immunoSEQ multiplex PCR; TCRdb's copy has only in-frame clones and leaves some out. In the table there are around 9,000 clones, 88% of which are singletons. This clonotype was obtained from a human patient with POMP-related autoinflammation and immune dysregulation (PRAID). A share of the T cells may be of graft donor origin. This sequence joins TRBV13 and TRBJ2-5; maybe TRBD2 (5 bases). This specimen consisted of CD8+ T cells from PBMCs, obtained after stem cell transplantation. In DNA form, the CDR3 reads TGTGCCAGCAGCTTAGGACTCCAGCGGCAGACCCAGTACTTC. Translation gives CASSLGLQRQTQYF.